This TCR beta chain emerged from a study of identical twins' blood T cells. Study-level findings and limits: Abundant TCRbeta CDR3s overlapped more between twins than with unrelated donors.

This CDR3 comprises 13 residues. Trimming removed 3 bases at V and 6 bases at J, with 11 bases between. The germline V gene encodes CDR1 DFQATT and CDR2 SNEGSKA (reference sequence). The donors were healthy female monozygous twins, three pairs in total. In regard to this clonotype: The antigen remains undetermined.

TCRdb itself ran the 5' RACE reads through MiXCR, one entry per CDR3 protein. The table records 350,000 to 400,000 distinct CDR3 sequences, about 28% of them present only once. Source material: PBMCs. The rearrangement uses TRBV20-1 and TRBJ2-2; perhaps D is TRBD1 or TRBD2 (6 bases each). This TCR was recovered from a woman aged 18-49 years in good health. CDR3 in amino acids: CSARGGAAGELFF. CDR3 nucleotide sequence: TGCAGTGCTAGGGGGGGCGCGGCCGGGGAGCTGTTTTTT.